The clone carrying this T cell receptor beta chain was observed a few times. Its antigen is unidentified. The second PCR ran about 6 to 12 cycles with a sample-barcoded 5' primer and J-beta primers. Using its own MiXCR run on the 5' RACE reads, TCRdb lists one record per CDR3 protein. This sample has 790,000 or so distinct CDR3 sequences, with around 50% found just once. Caucasian individuals from Russia who were healthy and aged about 6 to 90 acted as donors. These data come from a study of blood T cells in healthy people across ages. Study-wide results and caveats: As age increased, TCR beta diversity per million T cells fell in a roughly linear fashion. Diversity was estimated from one million T cells, and these estimates were considered underestimates.

The sequencing input was blood. The source of this sequence is a man aged 35-49 years in good health.

Written as DNA, the CDR3 is TGCAGTGCTAGAGTTATCGGGGGCGGGCGAGAGACCCAGTACTTC. Its translation is CSARVIGGGRETQYF. V is TRBV20-1 and J is TRBJ2-5; D tentatively reads TRBD1 or TRBD2 (6 bases each). Trimming left V 1 base short and J 4 bases short, with 16 bases between. CDR1 is DFQATT and CDR2 is SNEGSKA in the germline V gene (reference sequence). The CDR3 consists of 15 residues.